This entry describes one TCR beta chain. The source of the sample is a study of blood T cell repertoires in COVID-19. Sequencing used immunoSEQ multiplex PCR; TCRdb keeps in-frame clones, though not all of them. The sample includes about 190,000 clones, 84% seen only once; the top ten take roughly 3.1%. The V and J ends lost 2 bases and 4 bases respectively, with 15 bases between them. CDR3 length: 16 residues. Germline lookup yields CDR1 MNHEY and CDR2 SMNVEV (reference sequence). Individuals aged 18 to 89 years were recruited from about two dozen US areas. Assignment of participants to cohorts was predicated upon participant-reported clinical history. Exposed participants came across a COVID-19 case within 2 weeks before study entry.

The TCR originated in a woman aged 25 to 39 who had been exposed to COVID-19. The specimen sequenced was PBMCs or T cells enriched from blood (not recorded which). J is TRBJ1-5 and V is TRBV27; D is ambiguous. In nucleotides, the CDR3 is TGTGCCAGCAGTTTAGGGAGGGCCGAATTAAATCAGCCCCAGCATTTT. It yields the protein CASSLGRAELNQPQHF.